The T cell receptor beta chain described here comes from a study of T cell responses to AZD1222 COVID-19 vaccine. Whether given at about 4 or about 12 weeks, second doses were pooled. Many counts were recorded for this clone. Its antigen is unknown. General study results and limits: It should be noted that donors were predominantly white British and more often female, and clonal diversity was possibly underestimated. Unmutated variant regions are reportedly the target of nearly half of TCRs that are spike-specific.

TCRdb keeps only in-frame clones here, not all; method: immunoSEQ multiplex PCR. The data show 130,000 or so clones, roughly 86% seen once. The CDR3 extends over 12 amino acids. V was shortened by 5 bases and J by 5 bases, with 10 bases between the two germline ends. Per the germline V gene, CDR1 is SNHLY and CDR2 is FYNNEI. The rearrangement joins TRBV2 to TRBJ2-7; D call uncertain. The TCR sequence derives from an adult who received the AZD1222 COVID-19 vaccine. This specimen consisted of peripheral blood, obtained 28 days after the second AZD1222 dose. The CDR3 DNA reads as TGTGCCAGCAGTTTCATTGGGCACGAGCAGTACTTC. Translated, it gives CASSFIGHEQYF.